This T cell receptor (beta chain) was sequenced in a study of T cell responses to AZD1222 COVID-19 vaccine. The CDR3 consists of 13 residues. The germline gives CDR1 MNHEY, CDR2 SVGAGI. The germline V and J ends were trimmed by 7 bases and 2 bases, with 12 bases remaining between them. Points on this clone: Its antigen is still unknown.

Using immunoSEQ multiplex PCR, the repertoire was profiled, and TCRdb retains in-frame clones only, with some absent. In the table there are 120,000 or so clones, about 85% of which are singletons. Overall study findings and caveats: The peak T cell response came first, and repertoires were sampled only after it. Within unmutated variant regions lay the reported targets of nearly half of spike-specific TCRs.

The chain has TRBV6-5 and TRBJ2-7, with D possibly being TRBD2 (5 bases). This material consisted of peripheral blood, taken on day 0 of AZD1222 vaccination. This clonotype was obtained from an adult in good health. The CDR3 bases are TGTGCCAGCACCTCCGGGGAAACCTACGAGCAGTACTTC. Translation: CASTSGETYEQYF.